Listed below are T cell receptor beta chains from one sample, sequenced in a study of blood T cell repertoires in COVID-19. The table came from immunoSEQ multiplex PCR; TCRdb's copy has only in-frame clones and leaves some out. The data show roughly 150,000 clones, with 85% to 90% seen just once and 2.5% to 3% held by the top ten. Material: peripheral blood. These receptors all come from a woman of 80 years or more with COVID-19, enrolled during active disease. CDR3s include the opening cysteine and the closing phenylalanine or tryptophan. A D gene is named only where the DNA matches it firmly. Size is omitted from some rows. Given values are once, few, many or a class for expanded clones.

V gene	clone size	J gene	D gene	CDR3 protein	CDR3 DNA
TRBV7-2	-	TRBJ2-2	TRBD2	CASSLVRAGGPGELFF	TGTGCCAGCAGCTTAGTCCGAGCGGGAGGGCCCGGGGAGCTGTTTTTT
TRBV4-1	-	TRBJ2-1	-	CASSQPDTPYNEQFF	TGCGCCAGCAGCCAACCGGACACCCCCTACAATGAGCAGTTCTTC
TRBV11-2	-	TRBJ2-4	TRBD2	CASSPTGGLAGPEFRYF	TGTGCCAGCAGCCCAACTGGGGGACTAGCGGGTCCCGAGTTCCGGTACTTC
TRBV19	-	TRBJ1-1	-	CASSREPGTEAFF	TGTGCCAGTAGTCGCGAACCGGGCACTGAAGCTTTCTTT
TRBV28	-	TRBJ2-1	-	CASRSSGGPYNEQFF	TGTGCCAGCAGATCCTCAGGCGGGCCTTACAATGAGCAGTTCTTC
TRBV19	-	TRBJ2-3	TRBD2	CASRFTSGTDTQYF	TGTGCCAGTAGGTTTACTAGCGGCACAGATACGCAGTATTTT
TRBV7-3	-	TRBJ2-1	TRBD1	CASSPGTGGNEQFF	TGTGCCAGCAGCCCAGGGACAGGGGGTAATGAGCAGTTCTTC
TRBV27	-	TRBJ2-1	TRBD2	CASTREGGQWTSVYNEQFF	TGTGCCAGCACCCGCGAAGGGGGCCAATGGACTAGCGTTTACAATGAGCAGTTCTTC
TRBV7-9	-	TRBJ1-1	-	CASSPQVEGTEAFF	TGTGCCAGCAGCCCCCAGGTTGAGGGCACTGAAGCTTTCTTT
TRBV4-1	few	TRBJ1-5	TRBD1	CASSQGDRISNQPQHF	TGCGCCAGCAGCCAGGGGGACAGGATTAGCAATCAGCCCCAGCATTTT
TRBV28	-	TRBJ1-6	-	CASSLAYSLNSPLHF	TGTGCCAGCAGTTTGGCTTACAGTCTAAATTCACCCCTCCACTTT
TRBV7-9	few	TRBJ1-6	-	CASSPYGQRGQWSSPLHF	TGTGCCAGCAGCCCGTACGGACAGCGAGGGCAATGGAGTTCACCCCTCCACTTT
TRBV10-3	once	TRBJ1-1	TRBD1	CAIRGTGGTEAFF	TGTGCCATTAGAGGGACAGGGGGCACTGAAGCTTTCTTT
TRBV5-8	-	TRBJ2-3	TRBD1	CASSLGQGAIDTQYF	TGTGCCAGCAGCCTCGGACAGGGGGCCATAGATACGCAGTATTTT
TRBV10-3	-	TRBJ2-1	-	CAISEGSGSYNEQFF	TGTGCCATCAGTGAGGGTTCGGGGTCTTACAATGAGCAGTTCTTC
TRBV19	-	TRBJ2-3	TRBD2	CASSISGTTDTQYF	TGTGCCAGTAGTATCAGCGGGACGACAGATACGCAGTATTTT
TRBV10-3	-	TRBJ2-7	-	CAISENSHEQYF	TGTGCCATCAGTGAGAACTCCCACGAGCAGTACTTC
TRBV19	-	TRBJ2-7	TRBD1	CASGQGGQGTYEQYF	TGTGCCAGTGGACAAGGCGGACAGGGGACCTACGAGCAGTACTTC
TRBV4-3	-	TRBJ2-7	-	CASSQDWNSGYEQYF	TGCGCCAGCAGCCAAGATTGGAATAGCGGCTACGAGCAGTACTTC
TRBV19	-	TRBJ1-6	-	CASRAGKQLYSPLHF	TGTGCCAGTAGGGCCGGCAAACAGCTCTATTCACCCCTCCACTTT
TRBV5-1	-	TRBJ2-7	-	CASSWDKSSYEQYF	TGCGCCAGCAGCTGGGACAAGAGCTCCTACGAGCAGTACTTC
TRBV2	-	TRBJ1-5	-	CASSEWRGQPQHF	TGTGCCAGCAGTGAATGGCGGGGTCAGCCCCAGCATTTT
TRBV6-2/TRBV6-3	-	TRBJ2-7	TRBD1	CASSQLRDRTHEQYF	TGTGCCAGCAGTCAACTCCGGGACAGGACCCACGAGCAGTACTTC
TRBV5-1	-	TRBJ2-2	TRBD2	CASSPGLADTGELFF	TGCGCCAGCAGCCCGGGACTAGCGGACACCGGGGAGCTGTTTTTT
TRBV7-5	-	TRBJ2-2	-	CARSLTQGGGPGELFF	TGTGCCAGAAGCTTAACCCAGGGGGGAGGTCCCGGGGAGCTGTTTTTT
TRBV29-1	-	TRBJ2-5	TRBD2	CSVAGTSGPIQYF	TGCAGCGTTGCCGGGACTAGCGGACCCATCCAGTACTTC
TRBV11-2	-	TRBJ2-3	TRBD2	CASSQAGLTDTQYF	TGTGCCAGCTCCCAAGCGGGGCTCACAGATACGCAGTATTTT
TRBV28	-	TRBJ2-1	-	CASSRGGAGYNEQFF	TGTGCCAGCAGTCGAGGGGGAGCGGGGTACAATGAGCAGTTCTTC
TRBV29-1	-	TRBJ1-2	TRBD1	CSVEYSTGAYGYTF	TGCAGCGTTGAATACAGCACAGGGGCCTATGGCTACACCTTC
TRBV11-2	-	TRBJ1-3	TRBD1	CASSLSVAGTGGNTIYF	TGTGCCAGCAGCTTAAGCGTCGCCGGGACAGGGGGAAACACCATATATTTT